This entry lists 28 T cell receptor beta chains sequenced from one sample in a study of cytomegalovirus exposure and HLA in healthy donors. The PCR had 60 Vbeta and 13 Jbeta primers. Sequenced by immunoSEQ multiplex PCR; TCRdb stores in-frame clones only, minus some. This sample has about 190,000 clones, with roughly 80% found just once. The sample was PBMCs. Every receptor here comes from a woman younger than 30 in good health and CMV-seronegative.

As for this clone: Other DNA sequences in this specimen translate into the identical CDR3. The CDR3 loop is CASSLRGSYEQYF. The DNA for the CDR3 is TGTGCCAGCAGCCTCCGGGGCTCCTACGAGCAGTACTTC. This chain connects TRBV27 to TRBJ2-7; tentatively, D is TRBD2 (5 bases). Germline lookup yields CDR1 MNHEY and CDR2 SMNVEV (reference sequence). V was trimmed by 6 bases and J by 0 bases, leaving 9 bases between them. This CDR3 spans 13 amino acids.

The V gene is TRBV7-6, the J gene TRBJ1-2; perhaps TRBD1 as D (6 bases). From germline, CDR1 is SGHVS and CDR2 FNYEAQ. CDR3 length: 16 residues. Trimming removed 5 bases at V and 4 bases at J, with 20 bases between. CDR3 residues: CASSPTDSLPGYGYTF. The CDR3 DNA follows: TGTGCCAGCAGCCCTACGGACAGCCTGCCTGGCTATGGCTACACCTTC. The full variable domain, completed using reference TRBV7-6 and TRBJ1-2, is GAGVSQSPRYKVTKRGQDVALRCDPISGHVSLYWYRQALGQGPEFLTYFNYEAQQDKSGLPNDRFSAERPEGSISTLTIQRTEQRDSAMYRCASSPTDSLPGYGYTFGSGTRLTVV.

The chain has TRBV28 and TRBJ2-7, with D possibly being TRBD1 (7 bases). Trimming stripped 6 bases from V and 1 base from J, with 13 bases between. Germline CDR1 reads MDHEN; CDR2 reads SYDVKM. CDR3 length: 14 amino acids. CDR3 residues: CASSKGGQSYEQYV. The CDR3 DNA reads TGTGCCAGCAGCAAGGGGGGACAGTCCTACGAGCAGTACGTC.

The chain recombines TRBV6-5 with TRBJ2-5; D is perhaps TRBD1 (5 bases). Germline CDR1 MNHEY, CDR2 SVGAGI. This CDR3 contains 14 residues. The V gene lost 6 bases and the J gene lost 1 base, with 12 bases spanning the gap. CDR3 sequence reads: CASRAGFSQETQYF. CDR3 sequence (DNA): TGTGCCAGCAGAGCAGGGTTCTCCCAAGAGACCCAGTACTTC.

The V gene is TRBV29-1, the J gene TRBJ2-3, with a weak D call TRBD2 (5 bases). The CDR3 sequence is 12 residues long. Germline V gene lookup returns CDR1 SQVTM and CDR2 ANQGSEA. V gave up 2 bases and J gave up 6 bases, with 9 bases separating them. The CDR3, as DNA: TGCAGCGTTGAACGCGGGTCGGATACGCAGTATTTT. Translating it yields CSVERGSDTQYF.

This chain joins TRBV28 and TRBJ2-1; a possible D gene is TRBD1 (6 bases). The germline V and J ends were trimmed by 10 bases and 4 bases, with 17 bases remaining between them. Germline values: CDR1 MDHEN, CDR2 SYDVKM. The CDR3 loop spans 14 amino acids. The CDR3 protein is CATSGHLTYNEQFF. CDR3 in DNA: TGTGCCACCTCGGGACACCTTACTTACAATGAGCAGTTCTTC. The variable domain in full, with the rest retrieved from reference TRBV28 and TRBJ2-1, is DVKVTQSSRYLVKRTGEKVFLECVQDMDHENMFWYRQDPGLGLRLIYFSYDVKMKEKGDIPEGYSVSREKKERFSLILESASTNQTSMYLCATSGHLTYNEQFFGPGTRLTVL.

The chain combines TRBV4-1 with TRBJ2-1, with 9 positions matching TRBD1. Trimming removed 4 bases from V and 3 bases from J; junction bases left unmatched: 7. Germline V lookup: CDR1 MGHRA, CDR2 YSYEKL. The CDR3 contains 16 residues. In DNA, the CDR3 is TGCGCCAGCAGCCGCGTCGACAGGGGGGTCTACAATGAGCAGTTCTTC. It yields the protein CASSRVDRGVYNEQFF.

The CDR3 loop reads CASSQLRGHNTGELFF. In DNA form, the CDR3 reads TGCGCCAGCAGCCAACTAAGGGGACATAACACCGGGGAGCTGTTTTTT. The V gene is TRBV4-3, the J gene TRBJ2-2, with D possibly being TRBD1 (6 bases). CDR3 length: 16 amino acids. CDR1 is LGHNA and CDR2 is YSLEER in the germline V gene. The V end was cut by 2 bases, the J end by 2 bases, with 12 bases between.

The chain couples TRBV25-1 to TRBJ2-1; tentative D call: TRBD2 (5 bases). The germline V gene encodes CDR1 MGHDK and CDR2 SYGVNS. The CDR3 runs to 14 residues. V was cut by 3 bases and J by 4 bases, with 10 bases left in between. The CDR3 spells CASSDGGPYNEQFF. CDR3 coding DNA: TGTGCCAGCAGTGACGGCGGGCCGTACAATGAGCAGTTCTTC.

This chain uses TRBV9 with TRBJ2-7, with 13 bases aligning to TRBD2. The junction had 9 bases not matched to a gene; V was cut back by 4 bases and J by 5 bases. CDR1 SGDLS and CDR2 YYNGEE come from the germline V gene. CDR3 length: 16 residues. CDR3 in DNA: TGTGCCAGCAGCCCCCGGACTAGCGGGAGAGTTGACGAGCAGTACTTC. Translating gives CASSPRTSGRVDEQYF.

CDR3 region: CASSENRERAFF. In DNA form, the CDR3 reads TGTGCCAGCAGTGAGAACAGGGAGCGGGCTTTCTTT. J is TRBJ1-1 and V is TRBV6-5; a possible D gene is TRBD1 (6 bases). The CDR3 covers 12 residues. V lost 5 bases, J lost 11 bases, and 15 bases lay in between. Germline V gene lookup returns CDR1 MNHEY and CDR2 SVGAGI.

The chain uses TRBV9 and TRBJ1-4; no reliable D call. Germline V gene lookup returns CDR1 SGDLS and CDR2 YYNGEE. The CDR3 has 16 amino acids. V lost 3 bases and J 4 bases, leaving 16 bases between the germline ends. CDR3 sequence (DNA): TGTGCCAGCAGCGCTCAAACGGGGAGTTATAATGAAAAACTGTTTTTT. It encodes CASSAQTGSYNEKLFF.

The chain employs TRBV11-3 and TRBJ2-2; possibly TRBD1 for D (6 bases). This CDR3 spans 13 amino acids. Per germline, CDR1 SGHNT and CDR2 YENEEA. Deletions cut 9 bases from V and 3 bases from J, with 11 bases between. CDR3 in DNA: TGTGCCAGTCAAGACAGGTACACCGGGGAGCTGTTTTTT. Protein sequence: CASQDRYTGELFF.

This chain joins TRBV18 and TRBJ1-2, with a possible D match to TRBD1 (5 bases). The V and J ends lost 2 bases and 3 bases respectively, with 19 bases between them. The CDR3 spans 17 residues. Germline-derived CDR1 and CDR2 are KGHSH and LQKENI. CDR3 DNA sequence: TGTGCCAGCTCACCAATCTTCCGTGGAGGGGTGGACTATGGCTACACCTTC. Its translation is CASSPIFRGGVDYGYTF.

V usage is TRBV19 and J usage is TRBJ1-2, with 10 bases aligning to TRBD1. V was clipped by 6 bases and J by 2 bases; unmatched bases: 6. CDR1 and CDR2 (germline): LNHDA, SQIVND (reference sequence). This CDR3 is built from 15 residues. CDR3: CASSSMGQGNYGYTF. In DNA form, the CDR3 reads TGTGCCAGTAGCTCGATGGGACAGGGGAACTATGGCTACACCTTC.

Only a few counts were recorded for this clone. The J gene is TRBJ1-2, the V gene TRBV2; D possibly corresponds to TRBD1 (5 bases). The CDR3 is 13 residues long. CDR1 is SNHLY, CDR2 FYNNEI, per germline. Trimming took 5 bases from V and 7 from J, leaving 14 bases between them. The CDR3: CASSRGPRAGYTF. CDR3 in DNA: TGTGCCAGCAGTAGAGGACCCAGGGCTGGCTACACCTTC.

The CDR3 bases are TGTGCCAGCAGTTACTTGGCCCCCGCGGGGAACACTGAAGCTTTCTTT. Its translation: CASSYLAPAGNTEAFF. The rearrangement links TRBV6-6 to TRBJ1-1; unclear D gene. Germline V gene sequence: CDR1 MNHNY, CDR2 SVGAGI (reference sequence). V gave up 1 base and J gave up 1 base, with 13 bases separating them. The CDR3 loop spans 16 amino acids.

DNA for the CDR3: TGTGCCAGCAGTTCCCAGGGGAAAGGCCAGCCCCAGCATTTT. This codes for CASSSQGKGQPQHF. The chain is built from TRBV28 and TRBJ1-5; maybe TRBD1 (6 bases). V was cut by 4 bases and J by 7 bases, with 14 bases left in between. This CDR3 spans 14 amino acids. Per germline, CDR1 MDHEN and CDR2 SYDVKM.

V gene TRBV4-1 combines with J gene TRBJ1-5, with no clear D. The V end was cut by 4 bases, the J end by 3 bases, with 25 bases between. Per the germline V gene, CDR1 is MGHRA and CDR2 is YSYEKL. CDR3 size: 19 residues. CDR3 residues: CASSPYPPRGGSFNQPQHF. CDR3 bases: TGCGCCAGCAGCCCCTACCCTCCCCGAGGCGGATCCTTCAATCAGCCCCAGCATTTT.

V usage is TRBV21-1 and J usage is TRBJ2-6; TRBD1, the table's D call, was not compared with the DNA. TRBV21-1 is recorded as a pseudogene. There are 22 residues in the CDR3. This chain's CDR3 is CASSKALWGTGVLPSGANVLTF. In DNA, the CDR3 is TGTGCCAGCAGCAAAGCGCTTTGGGGGACAGGGGTTCTCCCTTCTGGGGCCAACGTCCTGACTTTC.

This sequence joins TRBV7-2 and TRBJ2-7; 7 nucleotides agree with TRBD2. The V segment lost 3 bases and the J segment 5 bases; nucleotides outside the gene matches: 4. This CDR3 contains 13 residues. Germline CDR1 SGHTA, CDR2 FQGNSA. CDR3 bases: TGTGCCAGCAGCTTCACTAGCGAACACGAGCAGTACTTC. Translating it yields CASSFTSEHEQYF.

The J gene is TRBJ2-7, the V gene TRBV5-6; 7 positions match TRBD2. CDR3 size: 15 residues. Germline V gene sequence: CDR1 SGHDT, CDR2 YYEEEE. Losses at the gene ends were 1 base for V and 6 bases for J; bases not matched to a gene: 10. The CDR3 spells CASSLIGGSGSEQYF. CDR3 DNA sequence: TGTGCCAGCAGCTTGATAGGCGGGAGTGGTTCCGAGCAGTACTTC.

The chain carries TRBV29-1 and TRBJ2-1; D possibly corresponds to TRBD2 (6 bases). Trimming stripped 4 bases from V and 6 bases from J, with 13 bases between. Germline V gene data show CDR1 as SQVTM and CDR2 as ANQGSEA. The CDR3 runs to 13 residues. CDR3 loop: CSVGGRLVNEQFF. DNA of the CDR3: TGCAGCGTTGGGGGACGACTAGTCAATGAGCAGTTCTTC.

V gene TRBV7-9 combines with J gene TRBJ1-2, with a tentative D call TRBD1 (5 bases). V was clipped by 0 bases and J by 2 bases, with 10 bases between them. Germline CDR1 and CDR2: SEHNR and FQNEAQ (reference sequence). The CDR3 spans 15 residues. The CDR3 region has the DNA TGTGCCAGCAGCTTAGCCCCGACAGCGAACTATGGCTACACCTTC. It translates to CASSLAPTANYGYTF.

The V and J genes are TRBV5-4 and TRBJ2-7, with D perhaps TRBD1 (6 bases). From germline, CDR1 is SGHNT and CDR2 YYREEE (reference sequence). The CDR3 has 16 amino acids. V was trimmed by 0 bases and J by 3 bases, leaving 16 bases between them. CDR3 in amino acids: CASSLGGNRVIYEQYF. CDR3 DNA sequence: TGTGCCAGCAGCTTGGGGGGGAACAGGGTTATCTACGAGCAGTACTTC. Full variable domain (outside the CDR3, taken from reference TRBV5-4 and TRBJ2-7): ETGVTQSPTHLIKTRGQQVTLRCSSQSGHNTVSWYQQALGQGPQFIFQYYREEENGRGNFPPRFSGLQFPNYSSELNVNALELDDSALYLCASSLGGNRVIYEQYFGPGTRLTVT.

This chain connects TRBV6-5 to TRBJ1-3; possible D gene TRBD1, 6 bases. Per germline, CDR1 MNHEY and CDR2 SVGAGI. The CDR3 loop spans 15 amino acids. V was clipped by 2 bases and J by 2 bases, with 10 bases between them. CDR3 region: CASSYRTATGNTIYF. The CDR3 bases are TGTGCCAGCAGTTACCGGACAGCCACTGGAAACACCATATATTTT.

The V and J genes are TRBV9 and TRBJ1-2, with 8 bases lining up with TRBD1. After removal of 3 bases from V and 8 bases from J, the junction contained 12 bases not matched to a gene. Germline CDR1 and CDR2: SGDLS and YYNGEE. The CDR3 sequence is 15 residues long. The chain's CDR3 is CASSGPTTGAEGYTF. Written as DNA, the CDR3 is TGTGCCAGCAGCGGCCCCACGACAGGGGCGGAAGGCTACACCTTC.

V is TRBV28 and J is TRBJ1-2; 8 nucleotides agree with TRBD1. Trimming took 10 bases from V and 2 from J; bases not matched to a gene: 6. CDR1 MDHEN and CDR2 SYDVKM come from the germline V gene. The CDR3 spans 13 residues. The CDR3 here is CAINRDRNYGYTF. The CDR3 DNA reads TGTGCCATCAACCGGGACAGGAACTATGGCTACACCTTC.